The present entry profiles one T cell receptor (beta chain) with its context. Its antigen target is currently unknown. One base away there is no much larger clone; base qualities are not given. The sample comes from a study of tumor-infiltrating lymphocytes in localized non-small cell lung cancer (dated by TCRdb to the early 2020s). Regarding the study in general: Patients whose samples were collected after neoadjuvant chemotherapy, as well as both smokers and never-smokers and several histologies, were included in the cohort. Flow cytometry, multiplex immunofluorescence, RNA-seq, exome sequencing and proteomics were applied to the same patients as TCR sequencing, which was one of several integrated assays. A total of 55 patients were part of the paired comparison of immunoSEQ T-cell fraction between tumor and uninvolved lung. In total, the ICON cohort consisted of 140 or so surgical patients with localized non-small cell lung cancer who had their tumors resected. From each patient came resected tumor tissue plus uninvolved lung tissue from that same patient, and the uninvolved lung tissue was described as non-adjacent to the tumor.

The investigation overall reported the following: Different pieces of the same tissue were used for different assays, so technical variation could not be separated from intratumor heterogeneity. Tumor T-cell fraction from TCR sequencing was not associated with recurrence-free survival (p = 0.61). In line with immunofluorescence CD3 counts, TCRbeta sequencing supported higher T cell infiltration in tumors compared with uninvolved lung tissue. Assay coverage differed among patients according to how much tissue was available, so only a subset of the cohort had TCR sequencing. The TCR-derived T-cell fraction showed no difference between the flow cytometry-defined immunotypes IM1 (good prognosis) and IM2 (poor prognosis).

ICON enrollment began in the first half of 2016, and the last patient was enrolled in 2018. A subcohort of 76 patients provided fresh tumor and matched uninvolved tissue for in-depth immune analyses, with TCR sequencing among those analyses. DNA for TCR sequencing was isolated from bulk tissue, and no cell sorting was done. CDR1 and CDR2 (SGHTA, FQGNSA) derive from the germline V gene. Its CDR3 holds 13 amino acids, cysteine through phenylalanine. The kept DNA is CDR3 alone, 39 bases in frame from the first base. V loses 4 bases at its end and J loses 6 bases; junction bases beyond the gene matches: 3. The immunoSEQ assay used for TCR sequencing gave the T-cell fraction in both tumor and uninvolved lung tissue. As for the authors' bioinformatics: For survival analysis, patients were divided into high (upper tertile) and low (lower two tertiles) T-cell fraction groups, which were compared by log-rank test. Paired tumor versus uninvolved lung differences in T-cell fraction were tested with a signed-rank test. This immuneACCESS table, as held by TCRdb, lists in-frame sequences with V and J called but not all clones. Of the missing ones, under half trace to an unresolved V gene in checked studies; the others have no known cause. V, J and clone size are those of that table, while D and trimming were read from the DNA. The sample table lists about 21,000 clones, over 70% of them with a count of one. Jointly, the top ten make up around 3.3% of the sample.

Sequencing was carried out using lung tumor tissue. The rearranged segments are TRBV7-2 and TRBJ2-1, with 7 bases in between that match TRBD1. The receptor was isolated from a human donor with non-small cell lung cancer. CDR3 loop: CASSSRDSNEQFF. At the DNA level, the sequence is TGTGCCAGCAGCTCCCGGGACAGCAATGAGCAGTTCTTC.